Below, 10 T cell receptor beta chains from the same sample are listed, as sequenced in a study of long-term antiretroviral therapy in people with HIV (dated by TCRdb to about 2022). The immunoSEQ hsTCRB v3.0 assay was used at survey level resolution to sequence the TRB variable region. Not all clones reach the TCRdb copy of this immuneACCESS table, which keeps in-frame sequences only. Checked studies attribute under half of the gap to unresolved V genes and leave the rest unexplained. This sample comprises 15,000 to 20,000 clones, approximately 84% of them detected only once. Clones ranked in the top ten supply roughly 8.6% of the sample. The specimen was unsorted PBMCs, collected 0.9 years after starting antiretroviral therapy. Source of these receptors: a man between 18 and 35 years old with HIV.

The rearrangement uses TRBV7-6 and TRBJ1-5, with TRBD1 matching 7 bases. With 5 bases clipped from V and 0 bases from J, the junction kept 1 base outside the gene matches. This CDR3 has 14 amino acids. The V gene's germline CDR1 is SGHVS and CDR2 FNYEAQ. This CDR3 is CASSQGVSNQPQHF. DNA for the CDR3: TGTGCCAGCAGCCAGGGGGTTAGCAATCAGCCCCAGCATTTT.

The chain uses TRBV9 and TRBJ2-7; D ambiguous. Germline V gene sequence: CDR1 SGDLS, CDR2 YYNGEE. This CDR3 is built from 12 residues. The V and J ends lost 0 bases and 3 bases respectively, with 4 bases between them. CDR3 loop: CASSVVSYEQYV. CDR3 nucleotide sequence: TGTGCCAGCAGCGTAGTTAGCTACGAGCAGTACGTC.

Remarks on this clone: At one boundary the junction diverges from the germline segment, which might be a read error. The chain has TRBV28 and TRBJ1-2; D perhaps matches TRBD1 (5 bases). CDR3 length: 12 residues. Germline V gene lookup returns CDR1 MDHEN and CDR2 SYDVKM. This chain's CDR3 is CASSLGGGTLAF. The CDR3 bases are TGTGCCAGCAGTTTAGGGGGTGGGACTTTGGCCTTC.

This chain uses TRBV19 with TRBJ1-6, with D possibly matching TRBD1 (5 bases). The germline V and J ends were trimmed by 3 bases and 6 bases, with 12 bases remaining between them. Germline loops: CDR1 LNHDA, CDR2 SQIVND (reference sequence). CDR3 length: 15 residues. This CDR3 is CASSIERGLNSPLHF. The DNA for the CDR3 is TGTGCCAGTAGTATTGAAAGGGGACTTAATTCACCCCTCCACTTT.

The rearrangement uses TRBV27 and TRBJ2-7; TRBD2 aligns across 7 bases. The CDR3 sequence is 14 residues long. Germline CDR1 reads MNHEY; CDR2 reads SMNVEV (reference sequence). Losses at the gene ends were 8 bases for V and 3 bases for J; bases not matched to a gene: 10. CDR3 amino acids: CASGTPGLFYEQYF. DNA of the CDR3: TGTGCCAGCGGGACCCCGGGACTATTCTACGAGCAGTACTTC.

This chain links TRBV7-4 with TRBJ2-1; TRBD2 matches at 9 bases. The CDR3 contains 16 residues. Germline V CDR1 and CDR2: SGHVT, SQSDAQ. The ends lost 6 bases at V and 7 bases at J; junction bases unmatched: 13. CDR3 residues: CASREALAGFVNEQFF. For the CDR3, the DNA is TGTGCCAGCAGGGAGGCGCTAGCGGGGTTTGTAAATGAGCAGTTCTTC.

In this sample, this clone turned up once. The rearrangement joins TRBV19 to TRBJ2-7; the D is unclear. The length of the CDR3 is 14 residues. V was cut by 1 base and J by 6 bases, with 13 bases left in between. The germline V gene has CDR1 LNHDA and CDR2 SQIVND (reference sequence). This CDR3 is CASSIAPRSSEQYF. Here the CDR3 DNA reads TGTGCCAGTAGTATAGCCCCAAGAAGCTCCGAGCAGTACTTC.

CDR3 loop: CASRVGTGVNSPLHF. Written as DNA, the CDR3 is TGTGCCAGCCGTGTCGGGACAGGGGTCAATTCACCCCTCCACTTT. The chain recombines TRBV6-5 with TRBJ1-6; TRBD1 agrees at 10 bases. Germline V CDR1 and CDR2: MNHEY, SVGAGI. Trimming cost V 8 bases and J 7 bases; bases outside gene matches: 8. The CDR3 runs 15 residues.

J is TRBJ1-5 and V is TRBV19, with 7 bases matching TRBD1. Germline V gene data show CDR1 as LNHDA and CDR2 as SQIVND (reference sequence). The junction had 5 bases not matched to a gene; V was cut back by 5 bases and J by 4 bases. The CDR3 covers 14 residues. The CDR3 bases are TGTGCCAGTAGTTTCTCGACAGGGAATCAGCCCCAGCATTTT. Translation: CASSFSTGNQPQHF.

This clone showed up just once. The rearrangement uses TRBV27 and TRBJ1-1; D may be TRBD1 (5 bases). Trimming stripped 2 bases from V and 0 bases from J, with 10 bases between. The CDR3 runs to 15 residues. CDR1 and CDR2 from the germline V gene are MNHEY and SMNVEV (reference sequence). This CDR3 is CASSLLGGVNTEAFF. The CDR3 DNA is TGTGCCAGCAGTTTACTCGGGGGGGTGAACACTGAAGCTTTCTTT.